Below are 23 T cell receptor beta chains sequenced from a single sample in a study of blood T cells in healthy people across ages. With a J-beta primer mix and a sample-barcoded 5' primer, a second PCR ran about 7 to 11 cycles. TCRdb processed the 5' RACE reads anew with MiXCR; each CDR3 protein has one entry. The sample has approximately 810,000 distinct CDR3 sequences, roughly 26% seen once. Material: blood. The receptors were sampled from a woman over 75 in good health.

The sample holds a few counts of this clonotype. A much larger clone sits a single nucleotide away, making a read error possible. V gene TRBV6-6 combines with J gene TRBJ2-3; D unclear. Germline V gives CDR1 MNHNY, CDR2 SVGAGI (reference sequence). V was cut by 6 bases and J by 2 bases, with 9 bases left in between. CDR3 length: 13 amino acids. The CDR3 loop reads CASRYAHTDTQYF. The CDR3 DNA reads as TGTGCCAGCAGGTACGCCCACACAGATACGCAGTATTTT.

As for this clonotype: With a much larger clone just one base away, this may be a read error. This rearrangement joins TRBV12-3 or TRBV12-4 to TRBJ1-6; D is unresolved. With 2 bases removed from V and 12 bases from J, the gap between germline ends came to 8 bases. The CDR3 spans 12 residues. Here the CDR3 DNA reads TGTGCCAGCAGTTTAAAGGATTTACCCCTCCACTTT. Its protein product is CASSLKDLPLHF.

In this sample, this clonotype turned up many times. The V call is TRBV9, the J call TRBJ2-7, with TRBD1 matching 9 bases. Germline CDR1 and CDR2: SGDLS and YYNGEE. CDR3 length: 14 residues. The V segment lost 3 bases and the J segment 4 bases; nucleotides outside the gene matches: 5. The CDR3 sequence: CASSAGTGNYEQYF. CDR3 DNA: TGTGCCAGCAGCGCCGGGACAGGGAATTACGAGCAGTACTTC.

This clonotype has a count of ten or more. The chain uses TRBV20-1 and TRBJ1-2; 10 bases line up with TRBD1. The CDR3 runs to 13 residues. The junction had 2 bases not matched to a gene; V was cut back by 3 bases and J by 4 bases. CDR1 is DFQATT, CDR2 SNEGSKA, per germline (reference sequence). CDR3 sequence: CSARDRGAYGYTF. CDR3 nucleotides: TGCAGTGCTAGGGACAGGGGGGCCTATGGCTACACCTTC.

This clonotype was recorded a few times. The V call is TRBV7-9, the J call TRBJ2-2; 10 positions agree with TRBD1. The germline V gene encodes CDR1 SEHNR and CDR2 FQNEAQ (reference sequence). V trimming: 6 bases; J trimming: 4 bases; junction bases outside the gene matches: 8. The CDR3 has 16 residues. CDR3 in amino acids: CASRFDRGRFTGELFF. Here the CDR3 DNA reads TGTGCCAGCAGATTCGACAGGGGGCGTTTCACCGGGGAGCTGTTTTTT.

In regard to this clonotype: Being one base from a much bigger clone, this may be a read error. The CDR3: CATSGFGGATDTQYF. The CDR3 DNA is TGTGCCACCAGTGGTTTCGGGGGCGCGACAGATACGCAGTATTTT. This sequence joins TRBV24-1 and TRBJ2-3; D assignment may be TRBD1 or TRBD2 (6 bases each). V gave up 5 bases and J gave up 3 bases, with 14 bases separating them. CDR1 KGHDR and CDR2 SFDVKD come from the germline V gene. The CDR3 has 15 amino acids.

Many counts were recorded for this clonotype. The chain uses TRBV19 and TRBJ1-2; D is undetermined. The CDR3 is 12 residues long. The V gene's germline CDR1 is LNHDA and CDR2 SQIVND (reference sequence). Trimming took 8 bases from V and 7 from J, leaving 14 bases between them. This chain's CDR3 is CASRRGDSGYTF. CDR3 coding DNA: TGTGCCAGTCGCCGGGGAGATTCTGGCTACACCTTC. The complete variable domain, with remaining parts taken from reference TRBV19 and TRBJ1-2, reads DGGITQSPKYLFRKEGQNVTLSCEQNLNHDAMYWYRQDPGQGLRLIYYSQIVNDFQKGDIAEGYSVSREKKESFPLTVTSAQKNPTAFYLCASRRGDSGYTFGSGTRLTVV.

The V call is TRBV20-1, the J call TRBJ2-1, with 10 bases matching TRBD2. The CDR3 is made up of 14 amino acids. The germline CDR1 and CDR2 sequences are DFQATT and SNEGSKA (reference sequence). V was clipped by 4 bases and J by 4 bases; unmatched bases: 4. This chain's CDR3 is CSAMGLASYNEQFF. The CDR3, as DNA: TGCAGTGCTATGGGACTAGCGAGTTACAATGAGCAGTTCTTC.

The rearrangement links TRBV7-8 to TRBJ2-5, with D tentatively TRBD2 (5 bases). The CDR3 covers 15 residues. Germline-derived CDR1 and CDR2 are SGHVS and FQNEAQ. Trimming removed 3 bases from V and 4 bases from J, with 15 bases in between. The chain's CDR3 is CASSFLFAGVETQYF. DNA for the CDR3: TGTGCCAGCAGCTTCCTATTTGCGGGCGTAGAGACCCAGTACTTC.

This clonotype was recorded many times. The chain couples TRBV6-5 to TRBJ1-6; D is ambiguous. V was clipped by 5 bases and J by 0 bases, with 11 bases between them. CDR3 length: 16 amino acids. In germline, CDR1 is MNHEY, CDR2 SVGAGI. DNA of the CDR3: TGTGCCAGCAGTCCCCGGGTTAGCTCCTATAATTCACCCCTCCACTTT. Its translation: CASSPRVSSYNSPLHF.

This clonotype showed up many times. The chain carries TRBV6-2 or TRBV6-3 and TRBJ2-4; D gene ambiguous. This CDR3 comprises 13 residues. Germline V gene sequence: CDR1 MNHEY, CDR2 SVGEGT. V gave up 3 bases and J gave up 6 bases, with 9 bases separating them. CDR3 coding DNA: TGTGCCAGCAGTTATGTGGTCCCAAACATTCAGTACTTC. It is translated as CASSYVVPNIQYF.

This clonotype showed up many times. CDR3 sequence (DNA): TGTGCCAGCAGTTACGCTGGCGGGGGGTACAATGAGCAGTTCTTC. Translated: CASSYAGGGYNEQFF. The chain links TRBV6-2 or TRBV6-3 to TRBJ2-1, with TRBD2 matching over 8 bases. J gave up 4 bases and V 2 bases, and 4 bases lay outside the gene matches. The length of the CDR3 is 15 residues. Germline CDR1 reads MNHEY; CDR2 reads SVGEGT.

This clonotype was observed at least ten times. The genes are TRBV6-2 or TRBV6-3 and TRBJ2-5; 9 positions match TRBD1. This CDR3 region has 15 residues. The ends lost 8 bases at V and 4 bases at J; junction bases unmatched: 11. Germline V gene data show CDR1 as MNHEY and CDR2 as SVGEGT. The CDR3 sequence is CASSPPGQGRETQYF. The CDR3 region has the DNA TGTGCCAGCTCACCCCCGGGACAGGGAAGAGAGACCCAGTACTTC.

Comment on this clonotype: A much larger clone lies one base from this, so it may be a read error. V gene TRBV5-1 combines with J gene TRBJ1-2; 9 bases are a match to TRBD1. Germline CDR1 reads SGHRS; CDR2 reads YFSETQ. CDR3 size: 14 residues. The CDR3: CASSLTGGVYGYIF. The CDR3 coding sequence is TGCGCCAGCAGCTTAACAGGGGGCGTCTATGGCTACATCTTC.

A remark on this clonotype: Possible read error: a much larger clone is one base away. This chain links TRBV6-1 with TRBJ2-7, with TRBD2 as a possible D gene (5 bases). Germline-derived CDR1 and CDR2 are MNHNS and SASEGT. V shed 8 bases and J shed 2 bases, with 19 bases lying between them. The CDR3 loop spans 15 amino acids. The CDR3 nucleotides read TGTGCCAGCGTCGCAGGAGCGGAAACTGCCTACGAGCAGTACTTC. This translates into CASVAGAETAYEQYF.

This clonotype was counted at least ten times. The chain combines TRBV6-5 with TRBJ2-7, with D perhaps matching TRBD1 or TRBD2 (6 bases each). Trimming cost V 3 bases and J 4 bases, with 16 bases left between them. Germline V gives CDR1 MNHEY, CDR2 SVGAGI. CDR3 length: 15 residues. The CDR3: CASSYGVGGGYEQYF. CDR3 coding DNA: TGTGCCAGCAGTTATGGCGTAGGAGGGGGATACGAGCAGTACTTC.

This clonotype was picked up a small number of times. The V and J genes are TRBV4-3 and TRBJ2-2; perhaps TRBD2 as D (6 bases). The V gene lost 1 base and the J gene lost 6 bases, with 18 bases spanning the gap. CDR1 is LGHNA and CDR2 is YSLEER in the germline V gene. CDR3 size: 17 residues. CDR3 sequence reads: CASSQGPELGGAGELFF. The CDR3 nucleotides are TGCGCCAGCAGCCAAGGGCCTGAGCTCGGGGGAGCCGGGGAGCTGTTTTTT.

This clonotype has more than one count but fewer than ten. The chain is built from TRBV6-2 or TRBV6-3 and TRBJ1-5; maybe TRBD1 (5 bases). Germline V gives CDR1 MNHEY, CDR2 SVGEGT. V was trimmed by 4 bases and J by 7 bases, leaving 14 bases between them. CDR3 length equals 14 residues. The CDR3 is CASSSPGYSQPQHF. DNA of the CDR3: TGTGCCAGCAGTTCGCCAGGGTACAGCCAGCCCCAGCATTTT.

This clonotype occurred a few times. This chain connects TRBV12-3 or TRBV12-4 to TRBJ1-6; D might be TRBD1 (6 bases). The CDR3 extends over 15 amino acids. With 6 bases removed from V and 7 bases from J, the gap between germline ends came to 16 bases. CDR3 nucleotide sequence: TGTGCCAGCAGGGGAGGGGGGGGCAGGAATTCACCCCTCCACTTT. Its protein product is CASRGGGGRNSPLHF.

This clonotype was picked up a small number of times. Compared with germline, one end of the junction differs, possibly owing to a read error. The V gene is TRBV27, the J gene TRBJ1-5, with D unresolved. The CDR3 runs to 13 residues. Germline CDR1 and CDR2: MNHEY and SMNVEV (reference sequence). The CDR3 here is CAGSLAMNQPQHF. DNA for the CDR3: TGTGCCGGCAGTTTGGCGATGAATCAGCCCCAGCATTTT.

The chain uses TRBV15 and TRBJ2-3; the match to TRBD2 covers 7 bases. Losses at the gene ends were 3 bases for V and 3 bases for J; bases not matched to a gene: 6. The CDR3 length is 15 residues. Germline V gives CDR1 LNHNV, CDR2 YYDKDF (reference sequence). The CDR3 spells CATSSDGEGTDTQYF. CDR3 DNA: TGTGCCACCAGCAGCGACGGGGAGGGAACAGATACGCAGTATTTT.

This clonotype occurred once. The chain employs TRBV7-8 and TRBJ2-5; D remains ambiguous. The CDR3 spans 13 residues. The V and J ends lost 7 bases and 3 bases respectively, with 12 bases between them. Germline V gives CDR1 SGHVS, CDR2 FQNEAQ. The CDR3: CASTRWKEETQYF. The CDR3 DNA sequence: TGTGCCAGCACCAGGTGGAAGGAAGAGACCCAGTACTTC.

Note on this clonotype: Since a much larger clone is just one base distant, this may be a read error. The chain combines TRBV4-2 with TRBJ1-2, with D maybe TRBD1 (5 bases). Germline assignment: CDR1 LGHNA and CDR2 YNFKEQ. CDR3 size: 15 residues. The CDR3: CASSRERGTNYDYTF. The CDR3 nucleotides read TGTGCCAGCAGCCGAGAAAGGGGCACTAACTATGACTACACCTTC.